A selection of T cell receptor beta chains follows, all from one sample in a study of regulatory T cells in long-lasting Graves disease. TCRdb fed the multiplex PCR reads into MiXCR, producing one record per CDR3 protein. The sample yields more than 300,000 distinct CDR3 sequences, roughly a sixth seen once. The specimen was peripheral blood mononuclear cells (PBMCs), collected at new diagnosis, from a patient treated with antithyroid drugs. The receptors were gathered from a female donor with Graves disease. Each CDR3 is given with its conserved first and last residue.

TRBV19 CATEFNYGYTF
TRBV24-1 CATSSGTGSYEQYF
TRBV19 CASHSTQGGESSYNEQFF
TRBV29-1 CSVATGSGANVLTF
TRBV6-1 CASSHRYGYTF
TRBV28 CASSLSALSDLYEQYF
TRBV29-1 CSASGQRRHNEQFF
TRBV7-2 CASSLVQGAHYEQFF
TRBV6-1 CASSAGTVSGDTEAFF
TRBV12-3/TRBV12-4 CASSLTGRAYEQYF
TRBV2 CASVSRDRGIPYEQYF
TRBV12-5 CASGPEDGRIGETQYF
TRBV5-1 CASQGTAYGYTF
TRBV7-9 CATPGQGYTGELFF
TRBV3-1 CASSPYTRAAGANVLTF
TRBV7-2 CASSSEALLNQPQHF
TRBV3-1 CASSQGLTSGGRPSTDTQYF
TRBV6-5 CASSSAGRTSGRPNTGELFF
TRBV5-5 CASHAAPGGYNSPLHF
TRBV12-3/TRBV12-4 CASSLTGGEPQHF
TRBV7-2 CASSAGRLAGGSGELFF
TRBV19 CARSTRDRVSYGYTF
TRBV6-2/TRBV6-3 CASRQGTATYEQYF
TRBV12-3/TRBV12-4 CASSSGQGVNYGYTF
TRBV20-1 CSARVLQLTNQPQHF
TRBV6-2/TRBV6-3 CASSYWGLVAEQFF
TRBV4-1 CASSRGQGLRNNSPLHF
TRBV7-9 CASSLVLAGGADTQYF
TRBV27 CASKKLTWGETETQYF
TRBV5-1 CASSQDRVTRSGDEKLFF
TRBV4-1 CASSQDRQEETQYF
TRBV10-3 CAISGGDSGNTIYF
TRBV19 CASSMGFDRGNQPQHF
TRBV7-2 CASSLPRREGLTDTQYF
TRBV5-1 CASSRTGAGHEQYF
TRBV18 CASSPDSHEAFF
TRBV20-1 CSAQILAGAGDTQYF
TRBV2 CASGGIANEKLFF